This entry lists 20 T cell receptor beta chains sequenced from one sample in a study of T-cell memory formation after mild COVID-19. MiXCR was run by TCRdb on the 5' RACE reads, yielding one entry per CDR3 protein. The sample gives 350,000 to 450,000 distinct CDR3 sequences, over 25% of which show up once; about 13% is in the top ten. Sequenced sample: PBMCs or a T cell subset sorted from them (not recorded which). These receptors originate from an adult woman who had mild COVID-19 (a few samples of this study predate the infection). Cell type and time point are not known.

The chain recombines TRBV6-5 with TRBJ1-1; perhaps TRBD1 as D (6 bases). CDR1 is MNHEY, CDR2 SVGAGI, per germline. V lost 7 bases, J lost 4 bases, and 19 bases lay in between. There are 15 residues in the CDR3. The CDR3 region has the DNA TGTGCCAGCAATGGTATCAGGGGAGCCGGCACTGAAGCTTTCTTT. Translated, it gives CASNGIRGAGTEAFF.

This clonotype occurred a few times. V usage is TRBV12-3 or TRBV12-4 and J usage is TRBJ1-2; a weak D match, TRBD1 (6 bases). Trimming cost V 6 bases and J 5 bases, with 13 bases left between them. CDR3 length: 13 amino acids. This chain's CDR3 is CASSPTGWYGYTF. The CDR3 nucleotides are TGTGCCAGCAGCCCCACAGGGTGGTATGGCTACACCTTC.

The chain has TRBV7-9 and TRBJ2-7, with unresolved D. Germline CDR1 is SEHNR and CDR2 is FQNEAQ (reference sequence). CDR3 length: 14 amino acids. V was shortened by 9 bases and J by 5 bases, with 20 bases between the two germline ends. This chain's CDR3 is CASHDPTFYDEQYF. CDR3 nucleotides: TGTGCCAGTCATGACCCGACCTTCTACGACGAGCAGTACTTC.

This clonotype showed up many times. The chain carries TRBV4-1 and TRBJ2-7; weak D call: TRBD1 (6 bases). V was shortened by 4 bases and J by 0 bases, with 13 bases between the two germline ends. Germline V gives CDR1 MGHRA, CDR2 YSYEKL. The CDR3 is 15 residues long. DNA for the CDR3: TGCGCCAGCAGCCGCGAGGGACACCTCTCCTACGAGCAGTACTTC. Amino acids: CASSREGHLSYEQYF.

In its sample, this clonotype was seen a few times. V and J are TRBV15 and TRBJ2-7, with D uncertain. The germline gives CDR1 LNHNV, CDR2 YYDKDF (reference sequence). The CDR3 extends over 14 amino acids. Deletions cut 3 bases from V and 2 bases from J, with 11 bases between. The CDR3 DNA follows: TGTGCCACCAGCAGCCACGGGCCAACCTACGAGCAGTACTTC. The encoded protein is CATSSHGPTYEQYF.

This chain uses TRBV12-3 or TRBV12-4 with TRBJ1-2, with D perhaps TRBD1 (5 bases). V lost 3 bases to trimming and J lost 4 bases, with 12 bases between them. The CDR3 runs to 14 residues. The CDR3 sequence is CASSFSRVSYGYTF. CDR3 bases: TGTGCCAGCAGTTTCAGCAGGGTGAGCTATGGCTACACCTTC.

The gene calls are TRBV7-9 and TRBJ1-2; 8 bases align to TRBD1. Germline lookup yields CDR1 SEHNR and CDR2 FQNEAQ (reference sequence). The CDR3 contains 16 residues. The V and J ends lost 5 bases and 9 bases, in that order; junction bases with no gene match: 17. The CDR3 is CASSVGTGPPRDRYTF. The CDR3 nucleotides read TGTGCCAGCAGCGTAGGGACAGGACCTCCGCGGGACCGCTACACCTTC.

The V gene is TRBV7-3, the J gene TRBJ2-2; D gene ambiguous. Germline CDR1 and CDR2: SGHTA and FQGTGA. With 6 bases removed from V and 6 bases from J, the gap between germline ends came to 8 bases. The CDR3 sequence is 12 residues long. CDR3 DNA sequence: TGTGCCAGCAGGGACCCCTCCGGGGAGCTGTTTTTT. The encoded protein is CASRDPSGELFF.

The J gene is TRBJ1-2, the V gene TRBV5-1; tentatively, D is TRBD1 (5 bases). The CDR3 is made up of 16 amino acids. The ends were cut back, 0 bases at V and 4 bases at J, with 16 bases in the middle. Germline V lookup: CDR1 SGHRS, CDR2 YFSETQ. In DNA form, the CDR3 reads TGCGCCAGCAGCTTGGCCATCCCCATGGGGACCTATGGCTACACCTTC. Residues: CASSLAIPMGTYGYTF.

This clonotype turned up a few times. CDR3 residues: CATTRDRNTGELFF. The CDR3 nucleotides are TGTGCCACCACCCGGGACAGGAACACCGGGGAGCTGTTTTTT. J is TRBJ2-2 and V is TRBV24-1, with TRBD1 identical over 7 bases. The CDR3 is made up of 14 amino acids. With 8 bases clipped from V and 1 base from J, the junction kept 3 bases outside the gene matches. Germline V CDR1 and CDR2: KGHDR, SFDVKD.

The CDR3 sequence: CATSRGLAGDEQYF. The CDR3 region has the DNA TGTGCCACCAGCCGCGGACTAGCGGGAGACGAGCAGTACTTC. This sequence joins TRBV15 and TRBJ2-7; 13 bases agree with TRBD2. V shed 5 bases and J 5 bases; nucleotides not matched to a gene: 3. The CDR3 loop spans 14 amino acids. Germline values: CDR1 LNHNV, CDR2 YYDKDF (reference sequence).

The chain employs TRBV7-6 and TRBJ1-1; possible D gene TRBD1, 6 bases. There are 16 residues in the CDR3. CDR1 is SGHVS and CDR2 is FNYEAQ in the germline V gene. Between the trimmed V and J ends, which lost 5 bases and 2 bases, there was a span of 18 bases. The CDR3 nucleotides read TGTGCCAGCAGCCCCCAGACCAGGGGCTTTAACACTGAAGCTTTCTTT. Amino acid sequence: CASSPQTRGFNTEAFF.

This chain links TRBV4-1 with TRBJ2-7; 8 nucleotides agree with TRBD1. J was trimmed by 3 bases and V by 4 bases; bases with no gene match: 8. This CDR3 is 15 amino acids long. The germline V gene encodes CDR1 MGHRA and CDR2 YSYEKL. The CDR3 protein is CASSLGQGARYEQYF. Written as DNA, the CDR3 is TGCGCCAGCAGCCTGGGGCAGGGGGCTCGCTACGAGCAGTACTTC.

The rearrangement joins TRBV4-2 to TRBJ1-5; D unclear. Germline loops: CDR1 LGHNA, CDR2 YNFKEQ. The CDR3 loop spans 14 amino acids. V lost 0 bases and J 4 bases, leaving 7 bases between the germline ends. Here the CDR3 reads CASSQEKGNQPQHF. The CDR3 DNA sequence: TGTGCCAGCAGCCAAGAAAAGGGTAATCAGCCCCAGCATTTT.

The chain couples TRBV7-8 to TRBJ2-6; TRBD1 matches at 9 bases. V lost 5 bases and J lost 0; bases outside the gene matches: 8. The CDR3 sequence is 18 residues long. Germline CDR1 and CDR2: SGHVS and FQNEAQ. The CDR3 here is CASSTPGQGVSGANVLTF. In nucleotides, the CDR3 is TGTGCCAGCAGCACACCGGGACAGGGTGTCTCTGGGGCCAACGTCCTGACTTTC.

This clonotype was picked up a small number of times. The chain links TRBV12-3 or TRBV12-4 to TRBJ2-5, with D hard to call. This CDR3 is built from 12 residues. Trimming left V 4 bases short and J 5 bases short, with 8 bases between. CDR3 sequence: CASSSPAETQYF. For the CDR3, the DNA is TGTGCCAGCAGTTCCCCCGCGGAGACCCAGTACTTC.

V and J are TRBV5-1 and TRBJ1-2; D possibly corresponds to TRBD1 (6 bases). The germline V gene encodes CDR1 SGHRS and CDR2 YFSETQ. This CDR3 region has 18 residues. The germline V and J ends were trimmed by 4 bases and 5 bases, with 27 bases remaining between them. The CDR3 reads CASSGGMTGPRRGYGYTF. The CDR3 DNA reads TGCGCCAGCAGCGGAGGCATGACAGGACCCCGGCGAGGGTATGGCTACACCTTC.

This clonotype was picked up one time. V and J are TRBV4-2 and TRBJ2-3; TRBD2 aligns across 8 bases. With V trimmed by 2 bases and J by 5 bases, 15 bases remained unmatched. CDR1 and CDR2 from the germline V gene are LGHNA and YNFKEQ. The CDR3 runs to 18 residues. CDR3: CASSQSPLTSALLDTQYF. The CDR3 DNA reads as TGTGCCAGCAGCCAATCCCCCCTGACTAGCGCACTATTAGATACGCAGTATTTT.

In its sample, this clonotype was seen a few times. The chain employs TRBV12-3 or TRBV12-4 and TRBJ2-5; D is undetermined. The CDR3 runs to 14 residues. Deletions cut 6 bases from V and 2 bases from J, with 13 bases between. As DNA, the CDR3 is TGTGCCAGCAGCCGGCAGGTTTCTCAAGAGACCCAGTACTTC. As protein: CASSRQVSQETQYF.

In its sample, this clonotype was seen a few times. This chain links TRBV9 with TRBJ2-5; D not certain. From germline, CDR1 is SGDLS and CDR2 YYNGEE. V was cut by 5 bases and J by 1 base, with 9 bases left in between. This CDR3 has 13 amino acids. CDR3 nucleotides: TGTGCCAGCAGTTCCGGATTCCAAGAGACCCAGTACTTC. It specifies CASSSGFQETQYF.